The source of this TCR beta chain is a study of blood T cells in healthy people across ages. In the study overall: Through template switching, about one barcoded beta molecule was captured per two T cells, as measured in model experiments.

This CDR3 is built from 15 residues. V dropped 3 bases and J dropped 3; count of bases not matched to a gene: 6. CDR1 and CDR2 from the germline V gene are LNHDA and SQIVND (reference sequence). Findings and limits, study-wide: Researchers said unsorted PBMCs prevented a conclusive naive versus antigen-experienced comparison.

As concerns this clonotype: Its target is unknown.

It was with a sample-barcoded 5' primer and a J-beta primer mix that a second PCR of roughly 6 to 11 cycles was run. Unique molecular identifiers of 12 random nucleotides labeled each cDNA. One entry per CDR3 protein results from TCRdb running MiXCR on the 5' RACE reads. The profile covers about 1 million distinct CDR3 sequences, with under 30% appearing a single time and about 0.72% taken by the ten largest. These data were also reused for a study on T cells of mothers and their children.

This chain uses TRBV19 with TRBJ2-7; TRBD1 aligns across 9 bases. This receptor was obtained from a girl aged 2 to 10 in good health. Sequenced sample: blood. This chain's CDR3 is CASSIRTGQGYEQYF. Here the CDR3 DNA reads TGTGCCAGTAGTATCCGGACGGGACAGGGCTACGAGCAGTACTTC.